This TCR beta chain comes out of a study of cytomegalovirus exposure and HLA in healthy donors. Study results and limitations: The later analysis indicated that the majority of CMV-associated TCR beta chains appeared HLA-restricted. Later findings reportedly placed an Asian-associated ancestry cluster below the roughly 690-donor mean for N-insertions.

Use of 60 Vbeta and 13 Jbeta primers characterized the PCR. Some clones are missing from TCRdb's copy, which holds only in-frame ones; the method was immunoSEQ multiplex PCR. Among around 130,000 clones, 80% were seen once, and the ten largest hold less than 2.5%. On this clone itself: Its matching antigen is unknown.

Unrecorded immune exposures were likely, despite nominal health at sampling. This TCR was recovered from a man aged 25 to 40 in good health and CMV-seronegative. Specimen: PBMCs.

CDR3 sequence reads: CASSMGGASYEQYF. The DNA for the CDR3 is TGTGCCAGCAGCATGGGCGGGGCCAGCTACGAGCAGTACTTC. The V call is TRBV5-4, the J call TRBJ2-7; D may be TRBD2 (6 bases). The germline gives CDR1 SGHNT, CDR2 YYREEE (reference sequence). The CDR3 runs to 14 residues. The V end was cut by 4 bases, the J end by 3 bases, with 14 bases between.